This TCR beta chain was profiled in a study of cytomegalovirus exposure and HLA in healthy donors. This PCR relied on a set of 60 Vbeta primers and 13 Jbeta primers. Clones were sequenced by immunoSEQ multiplex PCR, and TCRdb holds only the in-frame ones, with some missing. The sample consists of roughly 130,000 clones, around 71% of them appearing once. Sequenced input: PBMCs. This sequence was found in an older woman in good health and CMV-seropositive.

CDR3 sequence: CASSSGIGQGNQPQHF. In DNA, the CDR3 is TGTGCCAGCAGTTCTGGAATAGGACAGGGGAATCAGCCCCAGCATTTT. The chain combines TRBV5-6 with TRBJ1-5; TRBD1 aligns across 9 bases. There are 16 residues in the CDR3. The J segment lost 4 bases and the V segment lost 5 bases, leaving 10 bases of the junction unmatched. Germline V gene lookup returns CDR1 SGHDT and CDR2 YYEEEE.